This T cell receptor (beta chain) was sequenced for a study of shared clonotypes between healthy human individuals. Study-level results: Larger estimated richness was generally seen in naive subsets than in memory subsets. Clonotype sharing among the donors was expected to vary with sequencing depth. All-four-donor shared clonotypes had higher generation probabilities than non-shared clonotypes did.

This clone was counted between two and nine times. As yet, its antigen is unknown. TCRdb keeps only in-frame clones here, not all; method: immunoSEQ multiplex PCR. Of about 330,000 clones in the sample, about 74% were seen once. The CDR3 spans 17 residues. The sequencing input was memory CD4+ T cells sorted from blood. Indicated subset: CD45RA-negative fraction. This chain joins TRBV21-1 and TRBJ2-7; the table's TRBD2 call for D was not verified on the DNA. TRBV21-1 is a pseudogene locus. The receptor comes from a man aged 25 to 40 in good health. CDR3 nucleotide sequence: TGTGCCAGCAGCAAAGATGGGCTAGCGGGAGGGCCCCACGAGCAGTACTTC. It is translated as CASSKDGLAGGPHEQYF.